Below, 30 T cell receptor beta chains from the same sample are listed, as sequenced in a study of T cell repertoires in urothelial bladder cancer. The protocol was immunoSEQ multiplex PCR, while the TCRdb copy is restricted to in-frame clones and leaves out a portion. This table has about 9,000 clones, 58% appearing once. Sequencing was performed on tumor-infiltrating cells from bladder cancer. Receptor source: a human donor with urothelial carcinoma.

The chain links TRBV10-1 to TRBJ1-5; 8 bases are shared with TRBD1. V dropped 6 bases and J dropped 5; count of bases not matched to a gene: 9. The CDR3 is 15 residues long. The germline CDR1 and CDR2 sequences are WNHNN and SYGVQD (reference sequence). CDR3 DNA sequence: TGCGCCAGCAGCCCCACAGGGGGTAAAGATCAGCCCCAGCATTTT. It is translated as CASSPTGGKDQPQHF.

V and J are TRBV7-8 and TRBJ1-5, with 9 bases lining up with TRBD1. Germline V CDR1 and CDR2: SGHVS, FQNEAQ. The CDR3 is 16 residues long. V dropped 5 bases and J dropped 6; count of bases not matched to a gene: 11. CDR3 in DNA: TGTGCCAGCAGCCGATCCCGGGACAGGGTGGGTCAGCCCCAGCATTTT. Translated, it gives CASSRSRDRVGQPQHF. Full variable domain (remainder filled in from reference TRBV7-8 and TRBJ1-5): GAGVSQSPRYKVAKRGQDVALRCDPISGHVSLFWYQQALGQGPEFLTYFQNEAQLDKSGLPSDRFFAERPEGSVSTLKIQRTQQEDSAVYLCASSRSRDRVGQPQHFGDGTRLSIL.

Only a few counts were recorded for this clone. DNA for the CDR3: TGTGCCAGCAGCTTGGGTTCTGGCGGGGCCAACGTCCTGACTTTC. It is translated as CASSLGSGGANVLTF. The rearrangement uses TRBV7-6 and TRBJ2-6; D is uncertain. CDR1 SGHVS and CDR2 FNYEAQ come from the germline V gene. Between the trimmed V and J ends, which lost 3 bases and 4 bases, there was a span of 10 bases. The CDR3 covers 15 residues.

This clone was observed a few times. V gene TRBV14 combines with J gene TRBJ1-6, with D possibly being TRBD1 (6 bases). Trimming took 5 bases from V and 10 from J, leaving 15 bases between them. CDR1 and CDR2 (germline): SGHDN, FVKESK. The CDR3 sequence is 14 residues long. The CDR3 bases are TGTGCCAGCAGCGCAACACAGGGTTACTCACCCCTCCACTTT. Its translation is CASSATQGYSPLHF.

This clone was counted between two and nine times. J is TRBJ1-3 and V is TRBV6-5; no clear D. Germline V gene data show CDR1 as MNHEY and CDR2 as SVGAGI. Trimming took off 6 bases at V and 0 bases at J, with 9 bases between the two ends. The CDR3 loop spans 14 amino acids. In DNA form, the CDR3 reads TGTGCCAGCAGCCAGCAGTACTCTGGAAACACCATATATTTT. Translated, it gives CASSQQYSGNTIYF.

This chain connects TRBV19 to TRBJ1-4; D remains unclear. CDR3 length equals 14 residues. The germline V gene encodes CDR1 LNHDA and CDR2 SQIVND (reference sequence). V lost 5 bases and J lost 10, with 17 bases in between. CDR3 protein: CASSSVHKGGKLFF. In DNA form, the CDR3 reads TGTGCCAGTAGTTCGGTACATAAAGGAGGAAAACTGTTTTTT.

The chain recombines TRBV7-9 with TRBJ1-5, with D uncertain. Trimming removed 3 bases at V and 5 bases at J, with 5 bases between. This CDR3 comprises 12 residues. In germline, CDR1 is SEHNR, CDR2 FQNEAQ (reference sequence). CDR3 in amino acids: CASSLDYQPQHF. The CDR3 DNA sequence: TGTGCCAGCAGCTTGGATTATCAGCCCCAGCATTTT. Drawing the rest from reference TRBV7-9 and TRBJ1-5, the complete variable domain is DTGVSQNPRHKITKRGQNVTFRCDPISEHNRLYWYRQTLGQGPEFLTYFQNEAQLEKSRLLSDRFSAERPKGSFSTLEIQRTEQGDSAMYLCASSLDYQPQHFGDGTRLSIL.

The genes are TRBV5-6 and TRBJ2-7; TRBD1 matches 7 bases. J gave up 9 bases and V 0 bases, and 12 bases lay outside the gene matches. CDR3 length equals 15 residues. The V gene's germline CDR1 is SGHDT and CDR2 YYEEEE. The CDR3 here is CASSLARQGAGGQYF. For the CDR3, the DNA is TGTGCCAGCAGCTTGGCGAGACAGGGAGCAGGGGGGCAGTACTTC.

This sequence joins TRBV18 and TRBJ1-6; D unresolved. Germline lookup yields CDR1 KGHSH and CDR2 LQKENI. The CDR3 sequence is 15 residues long. Trimming took off 3 bases at V and 7 bases at J, with 13 bases between the two ends. CDR3: CASSPSPGENSPLHF. In DNA, the CDR3 is TGTGCCAGCTCACCTAGTCCGGGCGAAAATTCACCCCTCCACTTT.

This clone occurred a few times. The chain couples TRBV7-2 to TRBJ2-7; 7 bases are shared with TRBD2. This CDR3 contains 14 residues. J lost 6 bases, V lost 3 bases, and 8 bases had no gene match. CDR1 is SGHTA, CDR2 FQGNSA, per germline. The CDR3 DNA reads TGTGCCAGCAGCTTGGTCCCGGGGGGAAGCGAGCAGTACTTC. Encoded protein: CASSLVPGGSEQYF.

V is TRBV5-1 and J is TRBJ1-1; 7 bases agree with TRBD1. The junction had 13 bases not matched to a gene; V was cut back by 4 bases and J by 4 bases. Per the germline V gene, CDR1 is SGHRS and CDR2 is YFSETQ. The CDR3 has 16 amino acids. The CDR3 DNA reads TGCGCCAGCAGCACTAGACAGGGATCGGGAATCACTGAAGCTTTCTTT. Translating gives CASSTRQGSGITEAFF.

A few counts support this clone. The chain joins TRBV5-1 to TRBJ1-1, with 10 bases identical to TRBD1. This CDR3 region has 16 residues. Germline assignment: CDR1 SGHRS and CDR2 YFSETQ. J was trimmed by 4 bases and V by 2 bases; bases with no gene match: 8. CDR3 protein: CASSFGTGASPTEAFF. The CDR3 nucleotides read TGCGCCAGCAGCTTCGGGACAGGGGCCTCCCCCACTGAAGCTTTCTTT. The complete variable domain, with remaining parts taken from reference TRBV5-1 and TRBJ1-1, reads KAGVTQTPRYLIKTRGQQVTLSCSPISGHRSVSWYQQTPGQGLQFLFEYFSETQRNKGNFPGRFSGRQFSNSRSEMNVSTLELGDSALYLCASSFGTGASPTEAFFGQGTRLTVV.

The chain links TRBV20-1 to TRBJ2-7; D gene ambiguous. The germline V gene has CDR1 DFQATT and CDR2 SNEGSKA (reference sequence). Trimming took off 6 bases at V and 5 bases at J, with 11 bases between the two ends. This CDR3 region has 11 residues. The CDR3 region has the DNA TGCAGTGCCCCGCTCAAGCACGAGCAGTACTTC. It yields the protein CSAPLKHEQYF.

This sequence joins TRBV28 and TRBJ2-7; D tentatively fits TRBD1 or TRBD2 (5 bases each). The CDR3 has 15 residues. The V and J ends lost 2 bases and 1 base respectively, with 12 bases between them. Germline V lookup: CDR1 MDHEN, CDR2 SYDVKM. CDR3 sequence: CASSLGGIGSYEQYF. The CDR3 nucleotides read TGTGCCAGCAGTTTAGGGGGAATTGGGTCCTACGAGCAGTACTTC.

This clone is labeled as medium-sized (0.01 to 0.1%). V usage is TRBV9 and J usage is TRBJ1-1; D possibly corresponds to TRBD1 (5 bases). The V gene's germline CDR1 is SGDLS and CDR2 YYNGEE. This CDR3 has 12 amino acids. Trimming cost V 7 bases and J 5 bases, with 12 bases left between them. The CDR3 loop reads CASGEGETEAFF. The CDR3 DNA follows: TGTGCCAGCGGGGAAGGGGAAACTGAAGCTTTCTTT. The full variable domain, rest sourced from reference TRBV9 and TRBJ1-1, is DSGVTQTPKHLITATGQRVTLRCSPRSGDLSVYWYQQSLDQGLQFLIQYYNGEERAKGNILERFSAQQFPDLHSELNLSSLELGDSALYFCASGEGETEAFFGQGTRLTVV.

V is TRBV13 and J is TRBJ1-1; maybe TRBD1 (5 bases). This CDR3 has 15 residues. Trimming removed 3 bases at V and 1 base at J, with 12 bases between. The V gene's germline CDR1 is PRHDT and CDR2 FYEKMQ (reference sequence). The CDR3 region is CASSLGPGRNTEAFF. The CDR3 nucleotides read TGTGCCAGCAGCTTGGGACCGGGACGGAACACTGAAGCTTTCTTT.

This chain joins TRBV6-5 and TRBJ1-1, with D possibly TRBD1 on 6 matching bases. Germline V lookup: CDR1 MNHEY, CDR2 SVGAGI. The CDR3 loop spans 13 amino acids. V was trimmed by 6 bases and J by 11 bases, leaving 19 bases between them. The CDR3 bases are TGTGCCAGCAGAGGTGATGGGGGGCGGGGTGCTTTCTTT. This gives the protein CASRGDGGRGAFF.

This clone was counted a few times. V gene TRBV2 combines with J gene TRBJ2-7; no clear D gene. Trimming stripped 7 bases from V and 1 base from J, with 8 bases between. The germline gives CDR1 SNHLY, CDR2 FYNNEI. The CDR3 is 12 amino acids. CDR3 sequence: CASKSESYEQYF. The CDR3 DNA reads TGTGCCAGCAAAAGCGAGTCCTACGAGCAGTACTTC.

The chain carries TRBV19 and TRBJ1-2; D remains ambiguous. Germline V lookup: CDR1 LNHDA, CDR2 SQIVND (reference sequence). With 5 bases removed from V and 2 bases from J, the gap between germline ends came to 6 bases. CDR3 length: 12 amino acids. The CDR3 nucleotides read TGTGCCAGTAGTCGGGGAAACTATGGCTACACCTTC. This translates into CASSRGNYGYTF.

The chain uses TRBV29-1 and TRBJ1-2; 7 nucleotides agree with TRBD1. Germline CDR1 is SQVTM and CDR2 is ANQGSEA. V gave up 5 bases and J gave up 4 bases; unmatched junction bases: 7. The CDR3 spans 13 residues. In nucleotides, the CDR3 is TGCAGCGTTAGGGACAGTGTTTTCTATGGCTACACCTTC. It encodes CSVRDSVFYGYTF.

The V call is TRBV5-1, the J call TRBJ2-3, with TRBD2 matching 10 bases. V was pared by 5 bases and J by 5 bases, with 2 bases of the junction left unmatched. Germline V lookup: CDR1 SGHRS, CDR2 YFSETQ. This CDR3 contains 13 residues. CDR3 residues: CASSIAGGDTQYF. CDR3 coding DNA: TGCGCCAGCAGTATAGCGGGGGGAGATACGCAGTATTTT.

The chain is built from TRBV12-1 and TRBJ2-3; the table's TRBD2 call for D was not verified on the DNA. TRBV12-1 is a recognized pseudogene. The CDR3 runs to 17 residues. In DNA, the CDR3 is TGTGCCAGCAGCCCCTGGGAACCCCGGGAGAGCACAGATACGCAGTATTTT. Translating it yields CASSPWEPRESTDTQYF.

The V gene is TRBV30, the J gene TRBJ1-2; D ambiguous. Trimming took 6 bases from V and 2 from J, leaving 16 bases between them. This CDR3 has 14 residues. The germline gives CDR1 GTSNPN, CDR2 SVGIG (reference sequence). CDR3 sequence: CACTPGSENYGYTF. As DNA, the CDR3 is TGTGCCTGTACTCCGGGCTCAGAAAACTATGGCTACACCTTC. The variable domain in full, completed from reference TRBV30 and TRBJ1-2, reads SQTIHQWPATLVQPVGSPLSLECTVEGTSNPNLYWYRQAAGRGLQLLFYSVGIGQISSEVPQNLSASRPQDRQFILSSKKLLLSDSGFYLCACTPGSENYGYTFGSGTRLTVV.

The V gene is TRBV19, the J gene TRBJ1-1; no firm D call. The CDR3 spans 14 residues. V gave up 5 bases and J gave up 1 base, with 11 bases separating them. Germline V gene sequence: CDR1 LNHDA, CDR2 SQIVND (reference sequence). The CDR3 DNA reads as TGTGCCAGTAGTGCGGAGACAAAGAACACTGAAGCTTTCTTT. This codes for CASSAETKNTEAFF.

This clone was counted only a few times. A junction boundary mismatches the germline segment, possibly from a read error. The chain joins TRBV30 to TRBJ1-1; tentative D call: TRBD1 (6 bases). The germline CDR1 and CDR2 sequences are GTSNPN and SVGIG (reference sequence). The CDR3 spans 12 residues. The CDR3 bases are TGTGCCCGGAGGGGGAGGGCAGGTGAAGCTTTCTTT. Translated: CARRGRAGEAFF.

The chain employs TRBV27 and TRBJ2-2; D remains unclear. V was shortened by 3 bases and J by 6 bases, with 5 bases between the two germline ends. The CDR3 is 12 residues long. The germline gives CDR1 MNHEY, CDR2 SMNVEV (reference sequence). The CDR3 DNA reads TGTGCCAGCAGTTTCATGCCCGGGGAGCTGTTTTTT. It specifies CASSFMPGELFF.

The chain joins TRBV6-1 to TRBJ2-1, with TRBD2 identical over 9 bases. Germline V gene lookup returns CDR1 MNHNS and CDR2 SASEGT. This CDR3 comprises 15 residues. The V and J ends lost 2 bases and 9 bases, in that order; junction bases with no gene match: 8. This chain's CDR3 is CASSEPGLASGEQFF. The CDR3 DNA reads as TGTGCCAGCAGTGAACCGGGACTAGCCTCCGGTGAGCAGTTCTTC.

The chain combines TRBV19 with TRBJ1-2; D unresolved. Germline CDR1 is LNHDA and CDR2 is SQIVND (reference sequence). This CDR3 has 12 amino acids. Between the trimmed V and J ends, which lost 4 bases and 7 bases, there was a span of 10 bases. CDR3 sequence: CASSTSVTGYTF. The CDR3 DNA sequence: TGTGCCAGTAGTACCTCCGTAACTGGCTACACCTTC.

The chain couples TRBV5-1 to TRBJ2-3; 8 bases fit TRBD1. The germline V gene has CDR1 SGHRS and CDR2 YFSETQ. The CDR3 extends over 16 amino acids. V lost 4 bases to trimming and J lost 6 bases; unmatched junction nucleotides: 13. The CDR3 DNA follows: TGCGCCAGCAGCCCGGTGGACAGGGAAGAAGTCGATACGCAGTATTTT. The encoded protein is CASSPVDREEVDTQYF.

This chain uses TRBV19 with TRBJ2-7; tentative D call: TRBD2 (5 bases). The CDR3 covers 14 residues. Trimming pared 1 base from V and 3 bases from J, leaving 10 bases between. The germline V gene encodes CDR1 LNHDA and CDR2 SQIVND (reference sequence). The CDR3 bases are TGTGCCAGTAGTATAGGAGGGAATGGCTACGAGCAGTACTTC. Encoded protein: CASSIGGNGYEQYF.